These T cell receptor beta chains were read from a single sample in a study of T-cell reconstitution after alpha-beta-depleted transplantation in children. Each CDR3 protein gets one entry after TCRdb re-called the PCR reads with MiXCR. The sample yields about 300,000 distinct CDR3 sequences, around a tenth seen once. The sample was PBMCs, taken before TCRalphabeta/CD19-depleted stem cell transplant. The receptors were sampled from a boy in the first two years of life with acute myeloid leukemia, due to receive a stem cell transplant. The CDR3 runs from the conserved cysteine through the conserved F or W. Each record gives: J gene, V gene, D gene, clone size, CDR3 protein, CDR3 DNA. D genes are given only for firm matches. Clone size, where shown, is once, few, many, or a class for clones that have expanded.

>TRBJ2-1|TRBV3-1|TRBD2|few
CASSPVIGGATYNEQFF
TGTGCCAGCAGTCCAGTTATCGGGGGGGCGACCTACAATGAGCAGTTCTTC
>TRBJ2-2|TRBV28|TRBD2|many
CASSSRFTSGGSNTGELFF
TGTGCCAGCAGCTCTAGATTCACTAGCGGGGGGTCGAACACCGGGGAGCTGTTTTTT
>TRBJ2-7|TRBV29-1|NA|many
CSVEDQGYEQYF
TGCAGCGTTGAAGATCAGGGCTACGAGCAGTACTTC
>TRBJ1-6|TRBV12-3/TRBV12-4|NA|many
CASSFQGPDSPLHF
TGTGCCAGCAGTTTCCAGGGCCCGGATTCACCCCTCCACTTT
>TRBJ2-7|TRBV30|TRBD1|few
CAWSSTGVSEQYF
TGTGCCTGGAGTTCGACAGGGGTTAGCGAGCAGTACTTC
>TRBJ2-2|TRBV5-1|NA|many
CASSLVDTGELFF
TGCGCCAGCAGCTTGGTGGATACCGGGGAGCTGTTTTTT
>TRBJ2-1|TRBV3-1|NA|NA
CASSHEEGLVDNEQFF
TGTGCCAGCAGCCATGAGGAAGGACTCGTGGACAATGAGCAGTTCTTC
>TRBJ2-5|TRBV10-3|NA|many
CAISGPHPEGETQYF
TGTGCCATCAGTGGGCCTCACCCGGAAGGAGAGACCCAGTACTTC
>TRBJ2-2|TRBV12-3/TRBV12-4|TRBD1|many
CASTRRTGYNTGELFF
TGTGCCAGCACTCGTCGGACAGGGTATAACACCGGGGAGCTGTTTTTT
>TRBJ1-5|TRBV7-2|NA|many
CASSAQRNQPQHF
TGTGCCAGCAGCGCCCAACGCAATCAGCCCCAGCATTTT
>TRBJ1-5|TRBV20-1|NA|NA
CSARGKGGLNQPQHF
TGCAGTGCTAGAGGAAAGGGGGGGCTCAATCAGCCCCAGCATTTT